Described below is a single T cell receptor (beta chain) sequence and its context. As yet, its antigen is unknown. Clones were read by immunoSEQ multiplex PCR, and TCRdb kept only the in-frame ones, dropping some. This sample carries 190,000 or so clones, 84% of them seen once, and the ten largest clones take 2.5% to 3.5%. Germline CDR1 reads SGHVS; CDR2 reads FQNEAQ. The CDR3 is made up of 14 amino acids. Unmatched junction bases numbered 5, after V lost 5 bases and J lost 4 bases. The sample belongs to a study of cytomegalovirus exposure and HLA in healthy donors. Study-wide points: High specificity and sensitivity for cytomegalovirus status were reported for the classifier. Associated with cytomegalovirus, according to the listing, were 150 to 200 TCR beta chains. Three CMV-associated chains proved CMV antigen-specific in vitro. Subsequent analysis revealed that first-cohort TCR clusters tended to co-occur in the roughly 120 validation repertoires.

This sequence originates from a young woman in good health and CMV-seropositive. The V gene is TRBV7-8, the J gene TRBJ1-1; 9 bases fit TRBD1. Sequencing was done on a sample of PBMCs. The CDR3 here is CASSRRQGGTEAFF. The CDR3 coding sequence is TGTGCCAGCAGCCGACGACAGGGGGGCACTGAAGCTTTCTTT.